The source of this T cell receptor beta chain is a study of cytomegalovirus exposure and HLA in healthy donors. Note on this clone: Its cognate antigen is unknown.

Whole-study findings and limits: Being productive about 90% or about 30% of the time was typical of most TCR beta V segments in an earlier analysis. Prediction of most subjects' HLA-A and HLA-B alleles by TCR beta sequences was reportedly accurate. Confirmation in vitro established that three CMV-associated chains were specific for CMV antigens.

With 60 Vbeta and 13 Jbeta primers, the PCR was carried out. The data were produced by immunoSEQ multiplex PCR, yet TCRdb's version contains in-frame clones alone and is incomplete. The profile shows around 98,000 clones, more than 70% of them singletons. The CDR3 is made up of 14 amino acids. V shed 2 bases and J shed 4 bases, with 10 bases lying between them. CDR1 SGDLS and CDR2 YYNGEE come from the germline V gene. The sequenced sample consisted of PBMCs. This clonotype was obtained from a middle-aged woman in good health and CMV-seronegative. The V gene is TRBV9, the J gene TRBJ1-3; no clear D. Here the CDR3 DNA reads TGTGCCAGCAGCGTCCGGGAGGTAGGAAACACCATATATTTT. This gives the protein CASSVREVGNTIYF.